These T cell receptor beta chains were read from a single sample in a study of Ad26.COV2.S vaccination and SARS-CoV-2 variants. Profiling relied on immunoSEQ multiplex PCR, and the TCRdb table lists in-frame clones only, not all of them. The sample consists of roughly 350,000 clones, around nine tenths of them appearing once. Sequenced material: peripheral blood, taken in a trial of Ad26.COV2.S vaccine versus placebo. Receptors were obtained from a person aged 18-60 years who received the Ad26.COV2.S COVID-19 vaccine or a placebo. Both conserved end residues are part of each CDR3. A D gene is named only where the DNA matches it firmly. Some rows mark clone size as missing; the rest say once, few, many or name a class of expanded clone.

>14|NA|TRBV11-3|TRBJ1-1|NA
TGTGCCAGCAGCTTAAACAGCCTGAACACTGAAGCTTTCTTT
CASSLNSLNTEAFF
>15|TRBD1|TRBV4-1|TRBJ2-1|NA
TGCGCCAGCAGCCCTCGGGACAGGATTAGGAATGAGCAGTTCTTC
CASSPRDRIRNEQFF
>13|TRBD1|TRBV6-5|TRBJ1-2|NA
TGTGCCAGCAGCCCGGGCAGGGGGCGGGGCTACACCTTC
CASSPGRGRGYTF
>11|NA|TRBV5-1|TRBJ1-1|NA
TGCGCCAGCAGAGGGCAGAGTGAAGCTTTCTTT
CASRGQSEAFF
>13|NA|TRBV27|TRBJ1-5|NA
TGTGCCAGCAGTCCCCTGCGAGGGCAGCCCCAGCATTTT
CASSPLRGQPQHF
>15|NA|TRBV2|TRBJ2-2|NA
TGTGCCAGCAGTGAAGAAGGTCTCGGCACCGGGGAGCTGTTTTTT
CASSEEGLGTGELFF
>12|NA|TRBV6-5|TRBJ2-1|NA
TGTGCCAGCAGCCCGGCCGGGTATGAGCAGTTCTTC
CASSPAGYEQFF
>17|TRBD2|TRBV3-1/TRBV3-2|TRBJ2-7|NA
TGTGCCAGCAGCCAGGTAATAACTAGCGGACCTCGCGACGAGCAGTACTTC
CASSQVITSGPRDEQYF
>14|TRBD1|TRBV19|TRBJ1-1|NA
TGTGCCAGTAGTATACTGGGACAGGGACTTGAAGCTTTCTTT
CASSILGQGLEAFF
>16|TRBD1|TRBV6-2/TRBV6-3|TRBJ1-5|NA
TGTGCCAGCAGTCCCGGGACAGGGGGCGCATGGCAGCCCCAGCATTTT
CASSPGTGGAWQPQHF
>14|TRBD1|TRBV7-8|TRBJ2-7|NA
TGTGCCAGCAGCCTCCGGACAGGGCTTTGGGAGCAGTACTTC
CASSLRTGLWEQYF
>14|NA|TRBV27|TRBJ2-2|NA
TGTGCCAGCGGAATAGGGACAAACACCGGGGAGCTGTTTTTT
CASGIGTNTGELFF
>16|TRBD1|TRBV7-8|TRBJ1-6|NA
TGTGCCAGCAGCTTAGCGGGGACAGGGGGCAAATCACCCCTCCACTTT
CASSLAGTGGKSPLHF
>13|TRBD1|TRBV7-9|TRBJ1-4|once
TGTGCCAGCAGCTGGGACAGGGGACAAAAACTGTTTTTT
CASSWDRGQKLFF
>14|NA|TRBV9|TRBJ1-2|few
TGTGCCAGCAGCGTAGACAGAGCTAACTATGGCTACACCTTC
CASSVDRANYGYTF
>19|NA|TRBV18|TRBJ2-5|NA
TGTGCCAGCTCACCTCAAGCCACCCCCGGGCAGGGGAGTAGGGAGACCCAGTACTTC
CASSPQATPGQGSRETQYF
>13|NA|TRBV4-1|TRBJ2-7|NA
TGCGCCAGCAGCCAAGTGGGGGGTTACGAGCAGTACTTC
CASSQVGGYEQYF
>14|NA|TRBV27|TRBJ2-1|once
TGTGCCAGCAGTTTCGGGGTTACCTACAATGAGCAGTTCTTC
CASSFGVTYNEQFF
>13|NA|TRBV12-3/TRBV12-4|TRBJ1-6|NA
TGTGCCAGCAGTTTAGGGTCGGGAAAACCCCTCCACTTT
CASSLGSGKPLHF